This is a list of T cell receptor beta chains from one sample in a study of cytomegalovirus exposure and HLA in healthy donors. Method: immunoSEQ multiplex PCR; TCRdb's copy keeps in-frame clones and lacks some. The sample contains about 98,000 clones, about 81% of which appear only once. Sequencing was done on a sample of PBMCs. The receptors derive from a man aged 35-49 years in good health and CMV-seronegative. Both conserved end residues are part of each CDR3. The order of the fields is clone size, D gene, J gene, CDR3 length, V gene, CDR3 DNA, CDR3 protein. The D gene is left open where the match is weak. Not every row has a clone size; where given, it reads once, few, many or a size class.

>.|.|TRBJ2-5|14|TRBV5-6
TGTGCCAGCAGCTTAGGGGGAGTCGGGGAGACCCAGTACTTC
CASSLGGVGETQYF
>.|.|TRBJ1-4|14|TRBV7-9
TGTGCCAGCAGCCAGACAGCCCCACGGGAAAAACTGTTTTTT
CASSQTAPREKLFF
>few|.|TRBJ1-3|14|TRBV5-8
TGTGCCAGCAGCTTGTGGGCCCCGGGAAACACCATATATTTT
CASSLWAPGNTIYF
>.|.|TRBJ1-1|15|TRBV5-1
TGCGCCAGCAGCTTGGCTCCGTCGGGTGACACTGAAGCTTTCTTT
CASSLAPSGDTEAFF
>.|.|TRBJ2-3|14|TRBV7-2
TGTGCCAGCAGCCGTCCAGCGCATAGAGATACGCAGTATTTT
CASSRPAHRDTQYF
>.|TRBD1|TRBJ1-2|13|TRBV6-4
TGTGCCAGCCGGGACAGCGCGAACTATGGCTACACCTTC
CASRDSANYGYTF
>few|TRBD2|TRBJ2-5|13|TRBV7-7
TGTGCCAGCAGCCCAGGACTAGCCGGGACCCAGTACTTC
CASSPGLAGTQYF
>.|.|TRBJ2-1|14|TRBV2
TGTGCCAGCAGCGCCCGACTGATTTACAATGAGCAGTTCTTC
CASSARLIYNEQFF
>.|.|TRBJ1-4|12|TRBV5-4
TGTGCCAGCAGCTTGGGCGGTCAAAAACTGTTTTTT
CASSLGGQKLFF
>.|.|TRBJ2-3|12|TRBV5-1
TGCGCCAGCAGGACAGGCACAGATACGCAGTATTTT
CASRTGTDTQYF
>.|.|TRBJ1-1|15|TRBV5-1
TGCGCCAGCAGCTTGGAACACCCAACGAACACTGAAGCTTTCTTT
CASSLEHPTNTEAFF
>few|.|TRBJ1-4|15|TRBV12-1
TGTGCCAGCAGCTCGACAAAAGGTTCGATCGGAAAACTGTTTTTT
CASSSTKGSIGKLFF
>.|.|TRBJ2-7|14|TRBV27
TGTGCCAGCAGTCTTCAGGGTTTTTCCTACGAGCAGTACTTC
CASSLQGFSYEQYF
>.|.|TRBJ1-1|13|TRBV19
TGTGCCAGTAGCGCGGGGCTGAACACTGAAGCTTTCTTT
CASSAGLNTEAFF
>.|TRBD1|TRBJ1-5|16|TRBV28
TGTGCCAGCAGTTCCCGGGAGGGGGCGGGGAATCAGCCCCAGCATTTT
CASSSREGAGNQPQHF
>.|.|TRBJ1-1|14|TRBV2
TGTGCCAGCAGATTAGAAGGGAGGCGGACTGAAGCTTTCTTT
CASRLEGRRTEAFF
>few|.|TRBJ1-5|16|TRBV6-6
TGTGCCAGCAGTTACCGCGAGGGGCGGAGGGGTCAGCCCCAGCATTTT
CASSYREGRRGQPQHF
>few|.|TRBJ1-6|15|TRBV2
TGTGCCAGCAGGGGCCCACAGGGTCTTAATTCACCCCTCCACTTT
CASRGPQGLNSPLHF
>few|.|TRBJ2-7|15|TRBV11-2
TGTGCCAGCGGAAGAGGGCGGGGAACCGTTTACGAGCAGTACTTC
CASGRGRGTVYEQYF
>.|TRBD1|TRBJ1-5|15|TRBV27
TGTGCCAGCAGGGAGACAGGGTATAGCAATCAGCCCCAGCATTTT
CASRETGYSNQPQHF
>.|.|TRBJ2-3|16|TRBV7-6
TGTGCCAGCAGCTCTTACAGCCGCCGTACGTGGGATACGCAGTATTTT
CASSSYSRRTWDTQYF
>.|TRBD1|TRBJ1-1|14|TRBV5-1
TGCGCCAGCAGCCGTCAAGACAGGGGAGTTGAAGCTTTCTTT
CASSRQDRGVEAFF
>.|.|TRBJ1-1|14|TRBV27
TGTGCCAGCAGGGGGCAGTGGATGAACACTGAAGCTTTCTTT
CASRGQWMNTEAFF
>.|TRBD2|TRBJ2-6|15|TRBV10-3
TGTGCCATCAGTGAGAGCGGGGCTGGGGCCAACGTCCTGACTTTC
CAISESGAGANVLTF
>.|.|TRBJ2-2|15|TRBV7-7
TGTGCCAGCAGCCCCCTTGGGGCCTTAAGTGGGGAGCTGTTTTTT
CASSPLGALSGELFF
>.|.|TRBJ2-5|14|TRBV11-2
TGTGCCAGCAGCACTCGCGGCCCAGTGGAGACCCAGTACTTC
CASSTRGPVETQYF
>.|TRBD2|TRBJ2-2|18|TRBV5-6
TGTGCCAGCAGAAAACCGGGACTAGCGGGGGGACACACCGGGGAGCTGTTTTTT
CASRKPGLAGGHTGELFF
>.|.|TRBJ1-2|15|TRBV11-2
TGTGCCAGCAGCTCCACCAGACTGTGGGACTATGGCTACACCTTC
CASSSTRLWDYGYTF
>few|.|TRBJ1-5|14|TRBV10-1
TGCGCCAGCAGTGAGAGCGGGAGCAATCAGCCCCAGCATTTT
CASSESGSNQPQHF
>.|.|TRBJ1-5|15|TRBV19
TGTGCCAGTAGTATTCAGGACAGCGAAAATCAGCCCCAGCATTTT
CASSIQDSENQPQHF
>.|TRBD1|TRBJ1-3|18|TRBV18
TGTGCCAGCTCACCCGGCCTAGGGACAGCGAGCTCTGGAAACACCATATATTTT
CASSPGLGTASSGNTIYF
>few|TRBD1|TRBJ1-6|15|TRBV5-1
TGCGCCAGCAGCTTTGGGACAGGAGATAATTCACCCCTCCACTTT
CASSFGTGDNSPLHF
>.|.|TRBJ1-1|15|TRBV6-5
TGTGCCAGCACCTACTTCCGGAGGGACGGCACTGAAGCTTTCTTT
CASTYFRRDGTEAFF
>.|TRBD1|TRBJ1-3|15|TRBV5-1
TGCGCCAGCAGCCCCCAGGGGGTGGATGGAAACACCATATATTTT
CASSPQGVDGNTIYF
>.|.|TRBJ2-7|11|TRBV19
TGTGCCAGTAGTAACTACGGCGAGCAGTACTTC
CASSNYGEQYF
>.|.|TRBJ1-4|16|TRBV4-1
TGCGCCAGCAGCCTGATCCGAAGACAGAATAATGAAAAACTGTTTTTT
CASSLIRRQNNEKLFF
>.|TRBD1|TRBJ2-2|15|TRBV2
TGTGCCAGCCGCCGGGACAGGTCGACCACCGGGGAGCTGTTTTTT
CASRRDRSTTGELFF
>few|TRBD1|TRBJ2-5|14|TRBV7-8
TGTGCCAGCAGCCGGACAGGGCCCGAAGAGACCCAGTACTTC
CASSRTGPEETQYF
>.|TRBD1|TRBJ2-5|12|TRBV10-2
TGCGCCAGCGGAACAGGGGCTGAGACCCAGTACTTC
CASGTGAETQYF
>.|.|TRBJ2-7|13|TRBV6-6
TGTGCCAGCAGCCGCCCTACGGGGTACGAGCAGTACTTC
CASSRPTGYEQYF
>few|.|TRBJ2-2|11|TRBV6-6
TGTGCCACCACAGGGACGGGGGAGCTGTTTTTT
CATTGTGELFF
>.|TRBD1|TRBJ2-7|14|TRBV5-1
TGCGCCAGCAGCTTGGGGACAGGGAAATACGAGCAGTACTTC
CASSLGTGKYEQYF
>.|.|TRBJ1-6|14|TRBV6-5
TGTGCCAGCAGTTACAGGAGCTACGATTCACCCCTCCACTTT
CASSYRSYDSPLHF
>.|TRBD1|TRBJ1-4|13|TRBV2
TGTGCCAGCAGGGACAGGGTGGAGGAAAAACTGTTTTTT
CASRDRVEEKLFF